The clone carrying this T cell receptor beta chain is medium-sized. TCRdb redid the clone calls on the PCR reads using MiXCR. The sample lists 8,000 to 9,000 clones, more than 25% occurring once. This specimen belongs to a study of metastatic and nonmetastatic thyroid tumors. For the study at large: Repertoires from malignant and benign thyroid patients were compared across blood and tumor or nodule tissue.

Not a single patient had been given any form of treatment at any point before undergoing thyroid surgery. The CDR3 runs to 13 residues. The germline V gene has CDR1 MNHEY and CDR2 SMNVEV (reference sequence). V was clipped by 7 bases and J by 8 bases, with 17 bases between them. The specimen sequenced was adjacent normal tissue. The clonotype originates from a female donor with papillary thyroid cancer or a benign thyroid nodule (not recorded which). Some clones in this sample may be carry-over from other donors' samples. The chain employs TRBV27 and TRBJ1-2; D uncertain. The CDR3 nucleotides are TGTGCCAGCAACCGGGCCTTTCTACTGGGCTACACCTTC. This sequence encodes CASNRAFLLGYTF.